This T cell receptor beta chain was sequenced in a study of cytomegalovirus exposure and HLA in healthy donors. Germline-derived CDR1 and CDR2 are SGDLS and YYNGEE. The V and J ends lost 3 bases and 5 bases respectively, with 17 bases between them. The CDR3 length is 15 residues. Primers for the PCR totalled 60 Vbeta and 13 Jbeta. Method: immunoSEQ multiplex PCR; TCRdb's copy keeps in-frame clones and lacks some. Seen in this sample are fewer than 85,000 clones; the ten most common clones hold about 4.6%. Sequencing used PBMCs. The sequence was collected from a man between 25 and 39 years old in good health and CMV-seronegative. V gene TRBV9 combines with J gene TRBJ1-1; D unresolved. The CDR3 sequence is CASSARRQLDTEAFF. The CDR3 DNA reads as TGTGCCAGCAGCGCCCGGAGGCAGTTGGATACTGAAGCTTTCTTT. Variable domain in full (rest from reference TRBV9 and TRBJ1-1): DSGVTQTPKHLITATGQRVTLRCSPRSGDLSVYWYQQSLDQGLQFLIQYYNGEERAKGNILERFSAQQFPDLHSELNLSSLELGDSALYFCASSARRQLDTEAFFGQGTRLTVV.